The present TCR beta chain was sequenced within a study of blood T cell repertoires in COVID-19. Whole-study context: The United States, Italy and Spain were the sources of the acute and convalescent COVID-19 samples. The cDNA or gDNA used as material had been derived from T cells, B-cell-depleted T cells, or PBMCs.

Original processing methods: For nucleated cells, counts were estimated from reference gene primer amplification. Profiled with immunoSEQ multiplex PCR; TCRdb holds only in-frame clones, not every one. V and J calls plus clone size are reproduced from that table; the DNA served to infer D and trimming. The data contain about 150,000 clones, 86% of them seen just once; the ten biggest clones take up 3% to 4%. As to this clone: Relative to the germline gene, one junction end is altered; a read error may explain this.

This CDR3 has 16 amino acids. CDR1 SSHAT and CDR2 FNYEAQ come from the germline V gene (reference sequence). The origin of this receptor is a man in his 70s with acute or convalescent COVID-19. V and J are TRBV7-7 and TRBJ2-2, with a weak D call TRBD1 (6 bases). Material for sequencing was peripheral blood. The CDR3 sequence: CASSLGTTPNTGELFF. The CDR3, as DNA: TGTGCTAGCAGCTTAGGGACAACGCCCAACACCGGGGAGCTGTTTTTT.